This entry features one TCR beta chain sequence. Its antigen remains unidentified. The TCRbeta library incorporated unique molecular identifiers. TCRdb itself ran the PCR reads through MiXCR, one entry per CDR3 protein. The sample holds over 100,000 distinct CDR3 sequences, about 6% seen once. The data were obtained in a study of T-cell reconstitution after alpha-beta-depleted transplantation in children. Whole-study results and caveats: The authors attributed T-cell counts and diversity one year after transplant mostly to newly produced T cells.

The sample consisted of PBMCs, mostly from graft donor cells, taken 60 days after TCRalphabeta/CD19-depleted stem cell transplant. The TCR sequence derives from a female patient aged 2 to 10 who had a stem cell transplant for Fanconi anemia, so the T cells may come from the graft donor.

Here the CDR3 reads CSARGTLAASYEQYF. DNA for the CDR3: TGCAGTGCTAGAGGGACACTAGCGGCATCCTACGAGCAGTACTTC. This rearrangement joins TRBV20-1 to TRBJ2-7; 8 bases fit TRBD2. The CDR3 is 15 amino acids. The trim removed 1 base at V and 1 base at J, leaving 6 bases unmatched. Germline V gene lookup returns CDR1 DFQATT and CDR2 SNEGSKA (reference sequence).